This T cell receptor beta chain emerged from a study of T cell repertoires in cytomegalovirus infection. Study summary: Public TCR beta signatures were indicative of both CMV infection and a matching HLA type.

Germline CDR1 reads MNHEY; CDR2 reads SVGEGT. The CDR3 is 14 amino acids. Comment on this clonotype: Its antigen remains unidentified.

TCRdb reanalysed the reads using MiXCR and keeps one entry per CDR3 protein. Counted here are hundreds of thousands of distinct CDR3 sequences, roughly a third occurring once; the ten biggest clones make up about a sixth. Study-level results: CMV-specific HLA-C-restricted TCR beta clonotypes dominated the ex vivo response.

This sequence was found in a human donor in good health (CMV status not recorded). Some clones in this sample may be carry-over from other donors' samples. Sequencing used cultured PBMCs, obtained from culture after CMV antigen stimulation. The chain is built from TRBV6-2 or TRBV6-3 and TRBJ2-3; 8 bases fit TRBD2. CDR3 sequence reads: CATSTSGSTDTQYF. CDR3 DNA sequence: TGTGCGACCAGTACTAGCGGAAGCACAGATACGCAGTATTTT.